A selection of T cell receptor beta chains follows, all from one sample in a study of regulatory T cells in long-lasting Graves disease. TCRdb recomputed calls from the multiplex PCR reads with MiXCR, one row per CDR3 protein. The data contain 400,000 to 450,000 distinct CDR3 sequences, over 15% of them seen just once; the ten biggest clones take up around a tenth. The data were also submitted as part of a second study, on T cells in Graves' hyperthyroidism and ophthalmopathy.

Sequencing was performed on peripheral blood mononuclear cells (PBMCs), taken at new diagnosis, from a patient treated with antithyroid drugs. Every receptor here comes from a woman aged 25 to 39 with Graves disease. Each CDR3 is given with its conserved first and last residue. D genes are given only for firm matches. Size is stated for part of the rows, as once, few or many counts, or as a class when the clone is expanded.

clone_size	d_call	j_call	v_call	cdr3_aa	cdr3_nt
NA	NA	TRBJ2-1	TRBV6-1	CASSEISGSYNEQFF	TGTGCCAGCAGTGAAATCAGCGGCTCCTACAATGAGCAGTTCTTC
many	NA	TRBJ2-1	TRBV29-1	CSVGHPGGGNEQFF	TGCAGCGTTGGACACCCCGGCGGAGGCAATGAGCAGTTCTTC
many	NA	TRBJ1-1	TRBV20-1	CSARRRTNTEAFF	TGCAGTGCTAGGCGACGGACGAACACTGAAGCTTTCTTT
many	TRBD2	TRBJ2-2	TRBV11-2	CASSLGPSGANTGELFF	TGTGCCAGCAGCTTAGGTCCTAGCGGAGCGAACACCGGGGAGCTGTTTTTT
NA	NA	TRBJ2-7	TRBV18	CASSSGDRSYEQYF	TGTGCCAGCTCATCCGGAGATCGGTCTTACGAGCAGTACTTC
many	TRBD1	TRBJ1-4	TRBV11-2	CASSLMAGGGEKLFF	TGTGCCAGCAGCTTAATGGCAGGGGGTGGCGAAAAACTGTTTTTT
NA	NA	TRBJ1-5	TRBV6-5	CASSYSRVQPQHF	TGTGCCAGCAGTTACTCGCGGGTGCAGCCCCAGCATTTT
NA	TRBD1	TRBJ2-4	TRBV20-1	CSARGSQGLGDIQYF	TGCAGTGCTAGGGGCTCACAGGGGTTAGGGGACATTCAGTACTTC
few	TRBD2	TRBJ2-7	TRBV4-1	CASSQDNSGLAGIYEQYF	TGCGCCAGCAGCCAAGATAATTCCGGACTAGCGGGAATCTACGAGCAGTACTTC
few	NA	TRBJ2-1	TRBV29-1	CSVSAFGNEQFF	TGCAGCGTTAGCGCGTTTGGCAATGAGCAGTTCTTC
once	TRBD2	TRBJ2-1	TRBV18	CASSPRSTSGYNEQFF	TGTGCCAGCTCACCACGCTCGACTAGCGGCTACAATGAGCAGTTCTTC
many	NA	TRBJ1-5	TRBV5-8	CASSPWGAGEPQHF	TGTGCCAGCAGCCCTTGGGGGGCTGGGGAGCCCCAGCATTTT
many	TRBD1	TRBJ2-7	TRBV12-3/TRBV12-4	CASNPGPGQGNYEQYF	TGTGCCAGCAACCCGGGTCCGGGACAGGGGAACTACGAGCAGTACTTC
many	TRBD1	TRBJ2-3	TRBV6-2/TRBV6-3	CASSSPGDRGPYTDTQYF	TGTGCCAGCAGTTCACCGGGGGACAGGGGCCCTTACACAGATACGCAGTATTTT
many	NA	TRBJ1-5	TRBV6-4	CASSRDGELNQPQHF	TGTGCCAGCAGTCGGGACGGAGAACTCAATCAGCCCCAGCATTTT
few	NA	TRBJ1-1	TRBV19	CASKTAGRNTEAFF	TGTGCCAGTAAGACCGCGGGGAGGAACACTGAAGCTTTCTTT
NA	NA	TRBJ2-7	TRBV7-9	CASSLVSDYEQYF	TGTGCCAGCAGCTTAGTGTCCGACTACGAGCAGTACTTC
NA	NA	TRBJ2-7	TRBV7-6	CASSPGVQVPYEQYF	TGTGCCAGCAGCCCCGGGGTTCAAGTCCCGTACGAGCAGTACTTC
many	NA	TRBJ2-7	TRBV29-1	CSVEVRGAAHSYEQYF	TGCAGCGTTGAAGTTCGGGGGGCAGCTCATTCCTACGAGCAGTACTTC
few	NA	TRBJ2-1	TRBV24-1	CATSLRGSNEQFF	TGTGCCACCTCCCTTCGGGGTTCCAATGAGCAGTTCTTC
NA	TRBD1	TRBJ1-2	TRBV28	CASRGAGGDDYGYTF	TGTGCCAGCAGGGGGGCAGGGGGAGACGACTATGGCTACACCTTC
NA	TRBD1	TRBJ2-1	TRBV6-1	CASRPAISPRTGGYSYNEQFF	TGTGCCAGCAGACCCGCCATCTCCCCCCGGACAGGGGGCTACTCCTACAATGAGCAGTTCTTC
many	NA	TRBJ2-3	TRBV12-3/TRBV12-4	CASSFELNTDTQYF	TGTGCCAGCAGTTTTGAGCTGAACACAGATACGCAGTATTTT
NA	NA	TRBJ1-1	TRBV2	CAGKRQENTEAFF	TGTGCCGGCAAAAGACAGGAGAACACTGAAGCTTTCTTT
many	NA	TRBJ2-1	TRBV7-2	CASSLGGGQLQFF	TGTGCCAGCAGCTTAGGGGGGGGGCAGTTGCAGTTCTTC
NA	TRBD1	TRBJ1-4	TRBV6-1	CASRGTGGGEELFF	TGTGCCAGCAGGGGGACAGGGGGGGGAGAAGAACTGTTTTTT
many	NA	TRBJ2-1	TRBV12-3/TRBV12-4	CASSSTGNEQFF	TGTGCCAGCAGTTCGACAGGAAATGAGCAGTTCTTC
NA	NA	TRBJ1-5	TRBV20-1	CSASAPDQPQHF	TGCAGTGCATCGGCCCCAGATCAGCCCCAGCATTTT
many	NA	TRBJ2-5	TRBV28	CASSPSDRGETQYF	TGTGCCAGCAGTCCCTCGGACCGCGGGGAGACCCAGTACTTC
few	NA	TRBJ2-3	TRBV29-1	CSVVEGGTDTQYF	TGCAGCGTTGTTGAGGGCGGCACAGATACGCAGTATTTT
NA	NA	TRBJ1-2	TRBV9	CASSDSYYGYTF	TGTGCCAGCAGCGACAGTTACTATGGCTACACCTTC
NA	NA	TRBJ1-1	TRBV28	CASSLGGGVNTEAFF	TGTGCCAGCAGTTTAGGGGGGGGTGTGAACACTGAAGCTTTCTTT
many	NA	TRBJ2-1	TRBV30	CAWPSGEGLFF	TGTGCCTGGCCTTCGGGTGAGGGCCTGTTCTTC
few	NA	TRBJ1-5	TRBV10-3	CAIRGGTNSNQPQHF	TGTGCCATCAGGGGCGGGACAAATAGCAATCAGCCCCAGCATTTT
many	NA	TRBJ1-1	TRBV10-3	CASSEGSTEAFF	TGTGCCTCCAGTGAGGGGAGCACTGAAGCTTTCTTT
few	NA	TRBJ1-4	TRBV20-1	CSARVRDNEKLFF	TGCAGTGCTAGGGTCCGAGACAATGAAAAACTGTTTTTT
few	NA	TRBJ2-7	TRBV19	CASSIVSVAGRSSYEQYF	TGTGCCAGTAGTATCGTATCCGTCGCGGGGCGAAGCTCCTACGAGCAGTACTTC
NA	NA	TRBJ1-1	TRBV4-1	CASSQGAAMNTEAFF	TGCGCCAGCAGCCAAGGGGCGGCCATGAACACTGAAGCTTTCTTT
many	NA	TRBJ2-1	TRBV27	CASKEGGAYNEQFF	TGTGCCAGCAAGGAGGGAGGCGCCTACAATGAGCAGTTCTTC
few	NA	TRBJ2-5	TRBV19	CASSLRAVQETQYF	TGTGCCAGTAGTCTTAGAGCGGTTCAAGAGACCCAGTACTTC
many	NA	TRBJ2-5	TRBV18	CASSPGRNQETQYF	TGTGCCAGCTCACCGGGTCGCAACCAAGAGACCCAGTACTTC
many	TRBD2	TRBJ2-2	TRBV27	CASSSPGLASAGELFF	TGTGCCAGCAGTTCCCCGGGACTAGCGTCGGCCGGGGAGCTGTTTTTT
many	NA	TRBJ2-7	TRBV7-9	CASSLTADYEQYF	TGTGCCAGCAGTCTAACAGCGGACTACGAGCAGTACTTC
many	NA	TRBJ2-3	TRBV28	CASSPRFAPERYADTQYF	TGTGCCAGCAGCCCACGGTTCGCCCCTGAGCGGTACGCAGATACGCAGTATTTT
many	TRBD2	TRBJ2-2	TRBV6-1	CASRVAGEIGELFF	TGTGCCAGCAGAGTAGCGGGAGAGATCGGGGAGCTGTTTTTT
many	NA	TRBJ1-1	TRBV20-1	CSARATGDTEAFF	TGCAGTGCTAGAGCCACTGGGGATACTGAAGCTTTCTTT
many	NA	TRBJ1-1	TRBV6-5	CASSYPRAGGTEAFF	TGTGCCAGCAGTTACCCGCGCGCGGGGGGGACTGAAGCTTTCTTT
many	TRBD1	TRBJ2-3	TRBV18	CASSPAGGEDTDTQYF	TGTGCCAGCTCACCTGCAGGGGGCGAAGACACAGATACGCAGTATTTT
many	TRBD1	TRBJ1-6	TRBV2	CASKVEGAGDSPLHF	TGTGCCAGCAAGGTGGAGGGGGCTGGGGATTCACCCCTCCACTTT
NA	NA	TRBJ2-1	TRBV5-1	CASGEGGNEQFF	TGCGCCAGCGGCGAGGGGGGCAATGAGCAGTTCTTC
many	NA	TRBJ2-2	TRBV12-3/TRBV12-4	CASSFPGELFF	TGTGCCAGCAGCTTCCCCGGGGAGCTGTTTTTT
many	NA	TRBJ1-1	TRBV5-1	CASSYSGKDNAEAFF	TGCGCCAGCAGCTACTCGGGAAAAGATAATGCTGAAGCTTTCTTT
many	TRBD2	TRBJ2-4	TRBV7-9	CASSQAGLGVAKNIQYF	TGTGCCAGCAGCCAGGCCGGACTAGGGGTAGCCAAAAACATTCAGTACTTC
many	NA	TRBJ2-4	TRBV28	CASSSRRAREVNIQYF	TGTGCCAGCAGTTCCCGCCGAGCCAGGGAGGTGAACATTCAGTACTTC
NA	NA	TRBJ2-3	TRBV25-1	CAIPSSTDTQYF	TGTGCCATTCCCTCTAGCACAGATACGCAGTATTTT
many	NA	TRBJ1-2	TRBV3-2	CASSQDQTANYGYTF	TGTGCCAGCAGCCAAGATCAGACCGCTAACTATGGCTACACCTTC
many	NA	TRBJ2-1	TRBV28	CASSSLNEQFF	TGTGCCAGCAGCTCCCTCAATGAGCAGTTCTTC
many	NA	TRBJ2-2	TRBV14	CASSQPVGRELFF	TGTGCCAGCAGCCAGCCGGTTGGCCGGGAGCTGTTTTTT
many	TRBD2	TRBJ2-7	TRBV20-1	CSALGGTSGFYEQYF	TGCAGTGCCCTAGGGGGGACTAGCGGTTTCTACGAGCAGTACTTC